This T cell receptor (beta chain) was sequenced for a study of monozygotic twins with cystic fibrosis. Findings and caveats of the study: Nucleotide-identical clonotype sharing was significantly higher within monozygotic CF twin pairs than between unrelated CF individuals. No link emerged between shared CDR3 counts and age, concordance or severity.

Profiled with immunoSEQ multiplex PCR; TCRdb holds only in-frame clones, not every one. The sample includes about 14,000 clones, over 85% of them seen just once. About this clone: Its specificity is not known.

V was cut by 4 bases and J by 5 bases, with 26 bases left in between. Germline V CDR1 and CDR2: MGHRA, YSYEKL. The CDR3 is 18 residues long. The sequencing input was blood. The genes are TRBV4-1 and TRBJ2-5; perhaps TRBD1 as D (7 bases). The sequence was collected from a girl aged 2 to 10 with cystic fibrosis. In DNA, the CDR3 is TGCGCCAGCAGCCCCGTAACGCCGCTACCGACAGGGAGGGAGACCCAGTACTTC. This encodes CASSPVTPLPTGRETQYF.